The rows below give T cell receptor beta chains drawn from one sample of a study of blood T cell repertoires in COVID-19. The table came from immunoSEQ multiplex PCR; TCRdb's copy has only in-frame clones and leaves some out. The table includes 250,000 or so clones, 80% to 85% detected once. The sample taken for sequencing was peripheral blood. The receptor set was obtained from a middle-aged woman who had recovered from COVID-19. Each CDR3 is given with its conserved first and last residue. The D gene is left open where the match is weak. Size is stated for part of the rows, as once, few or many counts, or as a class when the clone is expanded.

j_gene: TRBJ2-2
v_gene: TRBV5-4
abundance: NA
d_gene: TRBD1
CDR3nt: TGTGCCAGCAGCAATTACAGGGGGTCCGGGGAGCTGTTTTTT
CDR3aa: CASSNYRGSGELFF

j_gene: TRBJ1-2
v_gene: TRBV7-6
abundance: few
d_gene: TRBD1
CDR3nt: TGTGCCACACAGGGGTTCTATGGCTACACCTTC
CDR3aa: CATQGFYGYTF

j_gene: TRBJ1-1
v_gene: TRBV5-6
abundance: NA
d_gene: NA
CDR3nt: TGTGCCAGCAGCTTCGGTCTTTCGAACACTGAAGCTTTCTTT
CDR3aa: CASSFGLSNTEAFF

j_gene: TRBJ2-6
v_gene: TRBV10-2
abundance: NA
d_gene: TRBD2
CDR3nt: TGCGCCAGCAGACTAGCGGGGGGATCTGGGGCCAACGTCCTGACTTTC
CDR3aa: CASRLAGGSGANVLTF

j_gene: TRBJ1-4
v_gene: TRBV2
abundance: NA
d_gene: NA
CDR3nt: TGTGCCAGCAGGTTAAATGAAAAACTGTTTTTT
CDR3aa: CASRLNEKLFF

j_gene: TRBJ2-7
v_gene: TRBV2
abundance: NA
d_gene: NA
CDR3nt: TGTGCCAGCATTTTGAGCGTTTACGAGCAGTACTTC
CDR3aa: CASILSVYEQYF

j_gene: TRBJ1-6
v_gene: TRBV25-1
abundance: NA
d_gene: TRBD1
CDR3nt: TGTGCCAGCAGAGGACAGGGAATAGGCTCCTATAATTCACCCCTCCACTTT
CDR3aa: CASRGQGIGSYNSPLHF

j_gene: TRBJ2-7
v_gene: TRBV24-1
abundance: NA
d_gene: NA
CDR3nt: TGTGCCACCAGTGGAGGCAACTCCTACGAGCAGTACTTC
CDR3aa: CATSGGNSYEQYF

j_gene: TRBJ1-2
v_gene: TRBV2
abundance: NA
d_gene: NA
CDR3nt: TGTGCCAGCAGCCTACAGGGTAACTATGGCTACACCTTC
CDR3aa: CASSLQGNYGYTF

j_gene: TRBJ1-6
v_gene: TRBV5-1
abundance: NA
d_gene: NA
CDR3nt: TGCGCCAGCAGCTTGACAGGGATGGGGAATTCACCCCTCCACTTT
CDR3aa: CASSLTGMGNSPLHF

j_gene: TRBJ2-3
v_gene: TRBV28
abundance: once
d_gene: NA
CDR3nt: TGTGCCAGCAGTTTAATTCCGGGAGATACGCAGTATTTT
CDR3aa: CASSLIPGDTQYF

j_gene: TRBJ1-6
v_gene: TRBV11-2
abundance: NA
d_gene: NA
CDR3nt: TGTGCCAGCAGCCAGGGTGAGGCCTATAATTCACCCCTCCACTTT
CDR3aa: CASSQGEAYNSPLHF

j_gene: TRBJ1-2
v_gene: TRBV30
abundance: NA
d_gene: TRBD1
CDR3nt: TGTGCCTGGAGATTACAGGGGGCCGGCTATGGCTACACCTTC
CDR3aa: CAWRLQGAGYGYTF

j_gene: TRBJ2-3
v_gene: TRBV9
abundance: once
d_gene: TRBD2
CDR3nt: TGTGCCAGCAGCGTAGGAGGCGGGGGGGCAGATACGCAGTATTTT
CDR3aa: CASSVGGGGADTQYF

j_gene: TRBJ2-2
v_gene: TRBV27
abundance: NA
d_gene: TRBD2
CDR3nt: TGTGCCAGCAGTTTATATCGTCTAGCGGGGGGGCAGATCACCGGGGAGCTGTTTTTT
CDR3aa: CASSLYRLAGGQITGELFF

j_gene: TRBJ2-2
v_gene: TRBV6-5
abundance: NA
d_gene: TRBD1
CDR3nt: TGTGCCAGCAGCCCGACGGACAGGGACGCCGGGGAGCTGTTTTTT
CDR3aa: CASSPTDRDAGELFF

j_gene: TRBJ1-4
v_gene: TRBV20-1
abundance: NA
d_gene: NA
CDR3nt: TGCAGTGCTAGTGGGGGGGGCGAAAAACTGTTTTTT
CDR3aa: CSASGGGEKLFF

j_gene: TRBJ2-3
v_gene: TRBV10-3
abundance: NA
d_gene: TRBD2
CDR3nt: TGTGCCATCAGTGAAGGTCAGCGGGGGGGCGACACAGATACGCAGTATTTT
CDR3aa: CAISEGQRGGDTDTQYF

j_gene: TRBJ2-1
v_gene: TRBV11-2
abundance: NA
d_gene: NA
CDR3nt: TGTGCCAGCAGCTTAGTATACGGCCAGGATGAGCAGTTCTTC
CDR3aa: CASSLVYGQDEQFF

j_gene: TRBJ2-3
v_gene: TRBV5-1
abundance: NA
d_gene: TRBD2
CDR3nt: TGCGCCAGCAGCGTGGGACTAGTCATTTCAGATACGCAGTATTTT
CDR3aa: CASSVGLVISDTQYF

j_gene: TRBJ2-7
v_gene: TRBV19
abundance: NA
d_gene: TRBD2
CDR3nt: TGTGCCAGTAGGCCGGGCGGGGGGACCTCCTACGAGCAGTACTTC
CDR3aa: CASRPGGGTSYEQYF

j_gene: TRBJ2-7
v_gene: TRBV5-1
abundance: NA
d_gene: TRBD1
CDR3nt: TGCGCCAGCAGCTCGACGGGACAGGGCCCCTACGAGCAGTACTTC
CDR3aa: CASSSTGQGPYEQYF

j_gene: TRBJ1-2
v_gene: TRBV5-1
abundance: NA
d_gene: NA
CDR3nt: TGCGCCAGCAGCATCTCGGGGGGGCGAGGCTATGGCTACACCTTC
CDR3aa: CASSISGGRGYGYTF

j_gene: TRBJ1-4
v_gene: TRBV5-1
abundance: NA
d_gene: TRBD1
CDR3nt: TGCGCCAGCAGCGAGACCCCCAGGGGGCGGGATGAAAAACTGTTTTTT
CDR3aa: CASSETPRGRDEKLFF

j_gene: TRBJ2-2
v_gene: TRBV4-1
abundance: few
d_gene: NA
CDR3nt: TGCGCCAGCAGCCAAGATTTAACCGGGGAGCTGTTTTTT
CDR3aa: CASSQDLTGELFF

j_gene: TRBJ2-1
v_gene: TRBV5-1
abundance: NA
d_gene: NA
CDR3nt: TGCGCCAGCAGCTTGCCCCGGGACAATCGGGGCAATGAGCAGTTCTTC
CDR3aa: CASSLPRDNRGNEQFF

j_gene: TRBJ1-5
v_gene: TRBV3-1/TRBV3-2
abundance: NA
d_gene: TRBD1
CDR3nt: TGTGCCAGCACCCCTGGGACAGATAGCAATCAGCCCCAGCATTTT
CDR3aa: CASTPGTDSNQPQHF

j_gene: TRBJ2-5
v_gene: TRBV6-5
abundance: NA
d_gene: NA
CDR3nt: TGTGCCAGCAGGACAGGCTCGGTGGGGGAGACCCAGTACTTC
CDR3aa: CASRTGSVGETQYF

j_gene: TRBJ1-6
v_gene: TRBV6-1
abundance: NA
d_gene: TRBD1
CDR3nt: TGTGCCAGCAGTGCCCCAGGGGACAGGGATACTTCACCCCTCCACTTT
CDR3aa: CASSAPGDRDTSPLHF